Listed here are 13 T cell receptor beta chains from one sample, sequenced in a study of response to subunit inactivated influenza vaccine. TCRdb re-called the RT-PCR reads with MiXCR, one entry per CDR3 protein. The sample includes under 550,000 distinct CDR3 sequences, about 7.2% seen only once; the top ten take around 14%. The sequencing here drew on PBMCs from blood, taken less than 30 months after vaccination. These TCRs come from a man aged 50 to 69 who received an inactivated influenza vaccine.

The gene calls are TRBV30 and TRBJ1-1; D is ambiguous. The CDR3 runs 13 residues. The germline V and J ends were trimmed by 0 bases and 4 bases, with 9 bases remaining between them. The germline V gene encodes CDR1 GTSNPN and CDR2 SVGIG (reference sequence). The CDR3 sequence is CAWSVRSATEAFF. Here the CDR3 DNA reads TGTGCCTGGAGTGTTCGGTCGGCCACTGAAGCTTTCTTT.

This clonotype has more than one count but fewer than ten. The V call is TRBV3-1, the J call TRBJ2-7; D unclear. Germline V gene data show CDR1 as LGHDT and CDR2 as YNNKEL (reference sequence). The CDR3 has 15 amino acids. The V end was cut by 0 bases, the J end by 1 base, with 10 bases between. This chain's CDR3 is CASSQDWRPSYEQYF. The CDR3 DNA follows: TGTGCCAGCAGCCAAGATTGGCGACCTTCCTACGAGCAGTACTTC.

This chain connects TRBV6-5 to TRBJ1-5; D ambiguous. The CDR3 totals 14 residues. V was shortened by 10 bases and J by 4 bases, with 17 bases between the two germline ends. Germline V gene data show CDR1 as MNHEY and CDR2 as SVGAGI. The CDR3 region is CATRYDSPNQPQHF. The CDR3 DNA is TGTGCCACCAGATACGACTCACCTAATCAGCCCCAGCATTTT.

CDR3 in amino acids: CAISESGQTYNEQFF. CDR3 DNA sequence: TGTGCCATCAGTGAGTCCGGGCAGACCTACAATGAGCAGTTCTTC. The chain carries TRBV10-3 and TRBJ2-1; D is unresolved. Trimming removed 0 bases at V and 2 bases at J, with 8 bases between. Looked up from germline, CDR1 is ENHRY and CDR2 is SYGVKD. There are 15 residues in the CDR3.

The chain has TRBV18 and TRBJ1-4, with D unresolved. This CDR3 has 15 residues. V lost 3 bases to trimming and J lost 4 bases, with 12 bases between them. CDR1 is KGHSH and CDR2 is LQKENI in the germline V gene. This chain's CDR3 is CASSPRESFNEKLFF. CDR3 coding DNA: TGTGCCAGCTCACCCCGGGAGTCGTTTAATGAAAAACTGTTTTTT.

This chain connects TRBV5-4 to TRBJ1-2; D might be TRBD1 (5 bases). The V end was cut by 2 bases, the J end by 1 base, with 9 bases between. The CDR3 sequence is 14 residues long. CDR1 is SGHNT, CDR2 YYREEE, per germline (reference sequence). The CDR3 DNA follows: TGTGCCAGCAGCTTATCAGGGAATAACTATGGCTACACCTTC. Translating gives CASSLSGNNYGYTF.

This clonotype was detected ten times or more. This chain uses TRBV5-1 with TRBJ2-3; D uncertain. Looked up from germline, CDR1 is SGHRS and CDR2 is YFSETQ. The CDR3 has 13 amino acids. Deletions cut 1 base from V and 7 bases from J, with 10 bases between. In nucleotides, the CDR3 is TGCGCCAGCAGCTTGAACATGGGCAATACGCAGTATTTT. It encodes CASSLNMGNTQYF.

This clonotype was detected a few times. The chain combines TRBV5-4 with TRBJ2-3; the match to TRBD2 covers 8 bases. The CDR3 extends over 16 amino acids. From germline, CDR1 is SGHNT and CDR2 YYREEE (reference sequence). J gave up 1 base and V 4 bases, and 8 bases lay outside the gene matches. CDR3 region: CASSLKAAGGTDTQYF. The CDR3 DNA reads TGTGCCAGCAGCCTAAAGGCAGCGGGGGGCACAGATACGCAGTATTTT. Looking up the rest from reference TRBV5-4 and TRBJ2-3 gives the full variable domain: ETGVTQSPTHLIKTRGQQVTLRCSSQSGHNTVSWYQQALGQGPQFIFQYYREEENGRGNFPPRFSGLQFPNYSSELNVNALELDDSALYLCASSLKAAGGTDTQYFGPGTRLTVL.

This clonotype was counted between two and nine times. The chain links TRBV19 to TRBJ2-5, with D possibly TRBD2 on 6 matching bases. Germline-derived CDR1 and CDR2 are LNHDA and SQIVND (reference sequence). The CDR3 sequence is 14 residues long. V was cut by 7 bases and J by 4 bases, with 16 bases left in between. CDR3 amino acids: CASKVGGAGETQYF. DNA for the CDR3: TGTGCCAGTAAGGTCGGGGGAGCAGGAGAGACCCAGTACTTC.

This clonotype has just a few counts. The chain links TRBV20-1 to TRBJ1-2; maybe TRBD1 (6 bases). This CDR3 contains 16 residues. The V and J ends lost 6 bases and 0 bases respectively, with 20 bases between them. Germline assignment: CDR1 DFQATT and CDR2 SNEGSKA (reference sequence). The CDR3 DNA is TGCAGTGCAGGACAGATAACCTTTCTAGCTAACTATGGCTACACCTTC. Amino acids: CSAGQITFLANYGYTF.

This clonotype showed up many times. The chain combines TRBV12-3 or TRBV12-4 with TRBJ1-1; D unclear. The V end was cut by 5 bases, the J end by 3 bases, with 7 bases between. The CDR3 is made up of 12 amino acids. CDR3 sequence reads: CASSVGYTEAFF. CDR3 nucleotide sequence: TGTGCCAGCAGTGTAGGATACACTGAAGCTTTCTTT.

This clonotype was picked up a small number of times. The chain joins TRBV15 to TRBJ2-1; TRBD2 matches 9 bases. V lost 3 bases, J lost 3 bases, and 6 bases stayed unmatched. There are 16 residues in the CDR3. Germline values: CDR1 LNHNV, CDR2 YYDKDF (reference sequence). The CDR3 sequence is CATSRRSGGLYNEQFF. CDR3 DNA sequence: TGTGCCACCAGCAGGAGAAGCGGGGGGCTCTACAATGAGCAGTTCTTC. Full variable domain (missing parts from reference TRBV15 and TRBJ2-1): DAMVIQNPRYQVTQFGKPVTLSCSQTLNHNVMYWYQQKSSQAPKLLFHYYDKDFNNEADTPDNFQSRRPNTSFCFLDIRSPGLGDTAMYLCATSRRSGGLYNEQFFGPGTRLTVL.

This clonotype was seen at least ten times. The chain has TRBV12-3 or TRBV12-4 and TRBJ2-2, with TRBD2 matching 8 bases. The CDR3 loop spans 15 amino acids. The V segment lost 6 bases and the J segment 5 bases; nucleotides outside the gene matches: 8. The CDR3 sequence: CASSPGGARTGELFF. CDR3 sequence (DNA): TGTGCCAGCAGCCCCGGGGGGGCGCGGACCGGGGAGCTGTTTTTT.